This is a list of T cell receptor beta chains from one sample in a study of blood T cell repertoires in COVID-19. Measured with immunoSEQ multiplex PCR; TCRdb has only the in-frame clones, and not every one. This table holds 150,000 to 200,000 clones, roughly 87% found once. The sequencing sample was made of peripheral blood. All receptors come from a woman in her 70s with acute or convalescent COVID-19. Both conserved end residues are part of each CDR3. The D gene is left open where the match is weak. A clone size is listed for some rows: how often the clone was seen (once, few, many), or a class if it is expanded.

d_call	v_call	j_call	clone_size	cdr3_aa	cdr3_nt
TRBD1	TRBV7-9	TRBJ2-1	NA	CASSPTGGSEQFF	TGTGCCAGCAGTCCGACAGGGGGCAGTGAGCAGTTCTTC
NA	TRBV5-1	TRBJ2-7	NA	CASSDLPNRDEQYF	TGCGCCAGCAGCGATTTACCGAACCGGGACGAGCAGTACTTC
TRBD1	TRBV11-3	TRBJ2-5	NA	CASSLGTGGFETQYF	TGTGCCAGCAGCTTGGGGACAGGGGGTTTTGAGACCCAGTACTTC
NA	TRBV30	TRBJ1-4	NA	CAWSLTGTNSEKLFF	TGTGCCTGGAGCCTCACAGGGACGAACAGCGAAAAACTGTTTTTT
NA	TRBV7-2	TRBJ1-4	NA	CASSLVEEKLFF	TGTGCCAGCAGCTTAGTGGAGGAAAAACTGTTTTTT
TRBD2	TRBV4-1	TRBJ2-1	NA	CASSQVGGSSYNEQFF	TGCGCCAGCAGCCAAGTTGGCGGGAGCTCCTACAATGAGCAGTTCTTC
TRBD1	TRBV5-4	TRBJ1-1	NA	CASSPRDRPNTEAFF	TGTGCCAGCAGCCCCCGGGACAGGCCCAACACTGAAGCTTTCTTT
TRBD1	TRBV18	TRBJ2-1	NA	CASSGQVPYNEQFF	TGTGCCAGCTCAGGACAGGTCCCTTACAATGAGCAGTTCTTC
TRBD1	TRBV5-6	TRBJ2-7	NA	CASSTAGGYEQYF	TGTGCCAGCAGCACGGCAGGGGGTTACGAGCAGTACTTC
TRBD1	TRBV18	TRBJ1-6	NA	CASSAGQGANSPLHF	TGTGCCAGCTCAGCAGGACAGGGGGCGAATTCACCCCTCCACTTT
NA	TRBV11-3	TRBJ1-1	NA	CAKGQHSGNTEAFF	TGTGCCAAAGGACAGCACTCGGGGAACACTGAAGCTTTCTTT
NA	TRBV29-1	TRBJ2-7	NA	CSVEGGQGFYEQYF	TGCAGCGTTGAAGGGGGTCAGGGTTTCTACGAGCAGTACTTC
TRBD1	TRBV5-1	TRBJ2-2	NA	CASSLAGGPNTGELFF	TGCGCCAGCAGCTTGGCAGGGGGCCCGAACACCGGGGAGCTGTTTTTT
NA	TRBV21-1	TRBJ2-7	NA	CASSSGGQNYEQYF	TGTGCCAGCAGCTCAGGGGGACAGAACTACGAGCAGTACTTC
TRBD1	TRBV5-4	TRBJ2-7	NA	CASSTGGRYEQYF	TGTGCCAGCAGCACAGGGGGCCGGTACGAGCAGTACTTC
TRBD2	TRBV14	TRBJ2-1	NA	CASSLLAGGRDEQFF	TGTGCCAGCAGCCTTCTAGCGGGAGGAAGGGATGAGCAGTTCTTC
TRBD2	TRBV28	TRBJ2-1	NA	CASSVGGGGVYNEQFF	TGTGCCAGCAGTGTTGGCGGCGGGGGGGTTTACAATGAGCAGTTCTTC
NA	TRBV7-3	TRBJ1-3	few	CASSSSGAGNTIYF	TGTGCCAGCAGCTCATCAGGGGCCGGAAACACCATATATTTT
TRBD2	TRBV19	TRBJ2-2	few	CASSPSGGANTGELFF	TGTGCCAGTAGTCCAAGCGGGGGCGCGAACACCGGGGAGCTGTTTTTT
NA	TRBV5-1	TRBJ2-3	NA	CASSLAGYTDTQYF	TGCGCCAGCAGCTTGGCCGGGTACACAGATACGCAGTATTTT
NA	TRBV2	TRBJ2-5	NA	CASTYSETQYF	TGTGCCAGCACCTACAGCGAGACCCAGTACTTC
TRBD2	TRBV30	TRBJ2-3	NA	CAWSVGLAGGGDTQYF	TGTGCCTGGAGTGTGGGACTAGCGGGGGGAGGGGATACGCAGTATTTT
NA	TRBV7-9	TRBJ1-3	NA	CASSLRGSGNTIYF	TGTGCCAGCAGCTTAAGAGGCTCTGGAAACACCATATATTTT
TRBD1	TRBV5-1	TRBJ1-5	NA	CASSLEGADQPQHF	TGCGCCAGCAGCTTGGAGGGGGCGGATCAGCCCCAGCATTTT
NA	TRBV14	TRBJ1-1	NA	CASSQRRNTEAFF	TGTGCCAGCAGCCAAAGGAGGAACACTGAAGCTTTCTTT
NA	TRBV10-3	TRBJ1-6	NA	CAISTAGDRESPLHF	TGTGCCATCAGTACAGCCGGGGACCGGGAGTCACCCCTCCACTTT
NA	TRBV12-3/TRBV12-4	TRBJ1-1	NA	CASRPTVNTEAFF	TGTGCCAGCAGGCCGACAGTGAACACTGAAGCTTTCTTT
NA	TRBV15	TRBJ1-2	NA	CATSRDAGMNYGYTF	TGTGCCACCAGCAGAGATGCAGGAATGAACTATGGCTACACCTTC
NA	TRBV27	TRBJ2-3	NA	CASRRQTLRHTDTQYF	TGTGCCAGCAGGCGACAGACACTACGACACACAGATACGCAGTATTTT
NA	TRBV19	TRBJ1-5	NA	CASSIGGGGNQPQHF	TGTGCCAGTAGTATAGGAGGGGGAGGCAATCAGCCCCAGCATTTT
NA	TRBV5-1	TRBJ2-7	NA	CASSLAGSSYEQYF	TGCGCCAGCAGCTTGGCCGGGAGCTCCTACGAGCAGTACTTC
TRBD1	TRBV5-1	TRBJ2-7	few	CASSTGAYEQYF	TGCGCCAGCAGCACAGGGGCCTACGAGCAGTACTTC
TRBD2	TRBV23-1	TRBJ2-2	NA	CASSQYRGGIYTGELFF	TGCGCCAGCAGTCAATACCGGGGGGGGATTTACACCGGGGAGCTGTTTTTT
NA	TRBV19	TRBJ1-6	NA	CASSILPAADLNSPLHF	TGTGCCAGTAGTATTTTGCCCGCGGCAGACCTCAACTCACCCCTCCACTTT
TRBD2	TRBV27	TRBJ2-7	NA	CASSSGTSLTQYF	TGTGCCAGCAGTTCGGGGACTAGTCTAACGCAGTACTTC
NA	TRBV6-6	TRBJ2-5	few	CASSYASDYQETQYF	TGTGCCAGCAGTTACGCCTCGGACTACCAAGAGACCCAGTACTTC
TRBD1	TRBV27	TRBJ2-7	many	CASSSPDRAYYEQYF	TGTGCCAGCAGTTCACCGGACAGGGCATACTACGAGCAGTACTTC
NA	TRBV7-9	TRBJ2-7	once	CASSLGDSSYEQYF	TGTGCCAGCAGCTTAGGAGACAGCTCCTACGAGCAGTACTTC
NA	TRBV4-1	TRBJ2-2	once	CASSQDWFPTSGNTGELFF	TGCGCCAGCAGCCAAGATTGGTTCCCCACAAGCGGAAACACCGGGGAGCTGTTTTTT
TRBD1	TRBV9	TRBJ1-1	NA	CASSPDSGQGAGITEAFF	TGTGCCAGCAGCCCAGACTCGGGACAGGGCGCGGGGATCACTGAAGCTTTCTTT
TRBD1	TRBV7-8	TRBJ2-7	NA	CASSLVVTGGSEQYF	TGTGCCAGCAGCTTAGTAGTGACAGGGGGTAGCGAGCAGTACTTC
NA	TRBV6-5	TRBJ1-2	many	CASTSGGGANGYTF	TGTGCCAGCACTTCGGGGGGAGGGGCGAATGGCTACACCTTC
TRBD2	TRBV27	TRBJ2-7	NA	CASSRAGKAYEQYF	TGTGCCAGCAGCCGAGCGGGAAAGGCCTACGAGCAGTACTTC
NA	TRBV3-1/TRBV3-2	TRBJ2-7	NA	CASSAHPGSYEQYF	TGTGCCAGCAGCGCACATCCAGGGTCCTACGAGCAGTACTTC
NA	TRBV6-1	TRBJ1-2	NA	CASSEAQQNYGYTF	TGTGCCAGCAGTGAAGCTCAACAGAACTATGGCTACACCTTC
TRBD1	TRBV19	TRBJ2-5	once	CASRGTGVHETQYF	TGTGCCAGTAGGGGGACAGGGGTCCACGAGACCCAGTACTTC
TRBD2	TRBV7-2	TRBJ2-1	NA	CASSFPGLAGGDKYNEQFF	TGTGCCAGCAGCTTTCCGGGACTAGCGGGAGGAGACAAATACAATGAGCAGTTCTTC
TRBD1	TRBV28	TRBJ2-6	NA	CASSEGQGAGGANVLTF	TGTGCCAGCAGTGAGGGACAGGGGGCAGGTGGGGCCAACGTCCTGACTTTC
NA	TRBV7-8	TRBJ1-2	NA	CASSHDYRDDGYTF	TGTGCCAGCAGCCACGATTACAGGGACGATGGCTACACCTTC
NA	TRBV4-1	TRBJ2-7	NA	CASSQGMGRVDEQYF	TGCGCCAGCAGCCAAGGGATGGGGCGAGTGGACGAGCAGTACTTC
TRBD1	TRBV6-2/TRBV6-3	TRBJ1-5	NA	CASSRTGTDQPQHF	TGTGCCAGCAGCAGGACAGGGACGGATCAGCCCCAGCATTTT
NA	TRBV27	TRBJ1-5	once	CASSLRSSGYNQPQHF	TGTGCCAGCAGTTTAAGGTCTAGCGGGTACAATCAGCCCCAGCATTTT
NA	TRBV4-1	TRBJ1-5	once	CASSQDLNTRRGINQPQHF	TGCGCCAGCAGCCAAGATTTGAATACAAGGCGGGGGATCAATCAGCCCCAGCATTTT